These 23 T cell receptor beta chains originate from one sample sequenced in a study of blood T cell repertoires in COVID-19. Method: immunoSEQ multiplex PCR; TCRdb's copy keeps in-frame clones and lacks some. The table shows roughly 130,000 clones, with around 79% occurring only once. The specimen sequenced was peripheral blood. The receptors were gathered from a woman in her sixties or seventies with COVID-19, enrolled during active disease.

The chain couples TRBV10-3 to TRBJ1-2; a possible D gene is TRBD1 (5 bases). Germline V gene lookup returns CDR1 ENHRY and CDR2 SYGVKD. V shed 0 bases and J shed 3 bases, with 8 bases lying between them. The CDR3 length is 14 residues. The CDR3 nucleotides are TGTGCCATCAGTGAGTCCATCAGGGACTATGGCTACACCTTC. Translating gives CAISESIRDYGYTF.

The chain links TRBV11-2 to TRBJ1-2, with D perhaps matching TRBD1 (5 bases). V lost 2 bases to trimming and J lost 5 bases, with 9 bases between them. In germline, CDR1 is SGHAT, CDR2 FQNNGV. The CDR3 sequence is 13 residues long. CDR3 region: CASSLTGIYGYTF. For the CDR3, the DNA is TGTGCCAGCAGCTTAACAGGAATTTATGGCTACACCTTC.

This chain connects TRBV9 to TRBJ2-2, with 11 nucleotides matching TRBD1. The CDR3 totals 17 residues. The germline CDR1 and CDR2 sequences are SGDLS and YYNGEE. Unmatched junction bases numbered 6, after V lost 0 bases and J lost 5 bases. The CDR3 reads CASSVVPGQGATGELFF. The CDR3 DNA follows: TGTGCCAGCAGCGTAGTTCCCGGACAGGGGGCTACCGGGGAGCTGTTTTTT.

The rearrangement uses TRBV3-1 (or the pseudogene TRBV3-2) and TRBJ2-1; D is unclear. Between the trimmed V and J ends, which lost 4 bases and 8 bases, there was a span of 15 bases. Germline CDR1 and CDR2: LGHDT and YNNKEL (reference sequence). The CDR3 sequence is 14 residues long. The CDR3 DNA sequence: TGTGCCAGCAGCCGACAACCGAATAAAGATGAGCAGTTCTTC. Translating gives CASSRQPNKDEQFF.

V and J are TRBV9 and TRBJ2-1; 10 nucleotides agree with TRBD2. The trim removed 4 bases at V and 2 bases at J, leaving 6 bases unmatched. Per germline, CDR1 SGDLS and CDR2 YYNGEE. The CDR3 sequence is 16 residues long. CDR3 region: CASSSLSGGAYNEQFF. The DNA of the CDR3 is TGTGCCAGCAGCTCACTAAGCGGGGGGGCCTACAATGAGCAGTTCTTC.

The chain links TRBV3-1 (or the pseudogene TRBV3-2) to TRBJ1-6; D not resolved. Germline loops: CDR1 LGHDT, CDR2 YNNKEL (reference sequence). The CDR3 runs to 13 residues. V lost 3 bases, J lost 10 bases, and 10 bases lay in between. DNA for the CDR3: TGTGCCAGCAGCCAGGGAGCGAGCTCACCCCTCCACTTT. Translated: CASSQGASSPLHF.

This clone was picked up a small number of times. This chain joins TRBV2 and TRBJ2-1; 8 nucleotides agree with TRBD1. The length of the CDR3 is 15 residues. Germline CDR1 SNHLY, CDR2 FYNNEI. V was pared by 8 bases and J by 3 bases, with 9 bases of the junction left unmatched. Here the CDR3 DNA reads TGTGCCAGCGAGAAGCCCGGACAGGGCTACAATGAGCAGTTCTTC. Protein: CASEKPGQGYNEQFF.

The CDR3 protein is CASSRPGGGYTF. The CDR3 coding sequence is TGTGCCAGCAGCCGGCCGGGGGGCGGCTACACCTTC. V gene TRBV7-9 combines with J gene TRBJ1-2; a weak D match, TRBD1 (6 bases). The CDR3 consists of 12 residues. V lost 5 bases, J lost 8 bases, and 12 bases lay in between. Germline values: CDR1 SEHNR, CDR2 FQNEAQ (reference sequence).

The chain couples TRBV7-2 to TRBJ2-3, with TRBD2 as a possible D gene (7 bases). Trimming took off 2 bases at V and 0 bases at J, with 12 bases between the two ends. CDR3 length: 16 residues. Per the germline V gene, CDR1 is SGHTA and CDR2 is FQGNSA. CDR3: CASSLIGGPSTDTQYF. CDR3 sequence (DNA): TGTGCCAGCAGCTTAATCGGGGGGCCTAGCACAGATACGCAGTATTTT.

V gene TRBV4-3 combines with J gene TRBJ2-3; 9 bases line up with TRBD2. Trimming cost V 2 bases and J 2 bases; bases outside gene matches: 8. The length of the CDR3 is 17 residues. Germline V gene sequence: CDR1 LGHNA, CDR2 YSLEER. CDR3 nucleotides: TGCGCCAGCAGCCAACGGTGGGCGGGGGGGAACACAGATACGCAGTATTTT. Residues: CASSQRWAGGNTDTQYF.

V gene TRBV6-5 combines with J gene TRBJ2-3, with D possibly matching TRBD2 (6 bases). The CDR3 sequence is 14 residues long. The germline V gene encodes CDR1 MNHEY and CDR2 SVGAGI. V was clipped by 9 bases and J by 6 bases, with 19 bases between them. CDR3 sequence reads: CASKLARDWDTQYF. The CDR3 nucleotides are TGTGCCAGTAAGTTGGCGAGGGACTGGGATACGCAGTATTTT.

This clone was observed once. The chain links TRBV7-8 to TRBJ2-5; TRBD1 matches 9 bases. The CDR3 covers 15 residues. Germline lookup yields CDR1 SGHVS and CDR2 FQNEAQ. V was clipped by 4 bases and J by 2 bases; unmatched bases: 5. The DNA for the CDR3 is TGTGCCAGCAGCTCAGCGGACAGGGGACAAGAGACCCAGTACTTC. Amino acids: CASSSADRGQETQYF.

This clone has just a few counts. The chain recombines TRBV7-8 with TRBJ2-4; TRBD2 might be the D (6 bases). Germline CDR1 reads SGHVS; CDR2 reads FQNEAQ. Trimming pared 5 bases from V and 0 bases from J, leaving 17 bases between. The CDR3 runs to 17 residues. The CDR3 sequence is CASSPARRVQAKNIQYF. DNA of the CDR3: TGTGCCAGCAGCCCAGCCCGGAGGGTTCAAGCCAAAAACATTCAGTACTTC.

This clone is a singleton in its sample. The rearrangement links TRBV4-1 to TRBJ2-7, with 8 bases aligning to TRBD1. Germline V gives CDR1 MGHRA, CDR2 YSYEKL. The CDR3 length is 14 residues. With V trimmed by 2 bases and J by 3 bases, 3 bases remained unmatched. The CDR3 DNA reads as TGCGCCAGCAGCCAATCCGGACAGGGCTACGAGCAGTACTTC. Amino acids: CASSQSGQGYEQYF.

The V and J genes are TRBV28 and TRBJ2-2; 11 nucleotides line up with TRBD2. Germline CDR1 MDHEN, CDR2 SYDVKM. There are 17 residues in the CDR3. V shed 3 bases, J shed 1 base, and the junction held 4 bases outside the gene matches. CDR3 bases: TGTGCCAGCAGTTTGACTAGCGGGGTGAGGAACACCGGGGAGCTGTTTTTT. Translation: CASSLTSGVRNTGELFF.

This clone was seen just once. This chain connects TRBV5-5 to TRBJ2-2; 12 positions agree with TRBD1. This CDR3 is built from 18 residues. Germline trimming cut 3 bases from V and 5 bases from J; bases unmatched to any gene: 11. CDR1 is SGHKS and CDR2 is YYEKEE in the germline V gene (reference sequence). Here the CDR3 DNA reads TGTGCCAGCAGCTCTATTCCCCGGGACAGGGGGCGAACCGGGGAGCTGTTTTTT. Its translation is CASSSIPRDRGRTGELFF.

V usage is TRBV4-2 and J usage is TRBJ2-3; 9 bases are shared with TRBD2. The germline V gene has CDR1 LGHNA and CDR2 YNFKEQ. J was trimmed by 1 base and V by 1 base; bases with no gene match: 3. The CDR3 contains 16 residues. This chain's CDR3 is CASSQVGGGGTDTQYF. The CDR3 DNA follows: TGTGCCAGCAGCCAAGTGGGCGGGGGGGGCACAGATACGCAGTATTTT.

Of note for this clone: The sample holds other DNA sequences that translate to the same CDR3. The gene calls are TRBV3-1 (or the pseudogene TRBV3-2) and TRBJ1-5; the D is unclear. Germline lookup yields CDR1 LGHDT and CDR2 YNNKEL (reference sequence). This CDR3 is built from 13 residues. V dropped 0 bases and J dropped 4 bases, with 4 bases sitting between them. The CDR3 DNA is TGTGCCAGCAGCCAAGATCTTAATCAGCCCCAGCATTTT. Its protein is CASSQDLNQPQHF.

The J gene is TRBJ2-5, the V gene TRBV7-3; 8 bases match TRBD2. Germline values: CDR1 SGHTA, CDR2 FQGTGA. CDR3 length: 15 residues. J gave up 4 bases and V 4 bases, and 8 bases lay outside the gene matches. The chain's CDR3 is CASSYGGALGETQYF. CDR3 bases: TGTGCCAGCAGCTACGGGGGGGCCCTTGGAGAGACCCAGTACTTC.

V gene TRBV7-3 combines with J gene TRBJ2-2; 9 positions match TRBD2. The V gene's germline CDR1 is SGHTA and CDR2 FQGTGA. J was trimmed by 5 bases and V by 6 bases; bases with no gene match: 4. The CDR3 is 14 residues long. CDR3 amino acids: CASRRTSVTGELFF. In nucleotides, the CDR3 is TGTGCCAGCAGAAGGACTAGCGTAACCGGGGAGCTGTTTTTT.

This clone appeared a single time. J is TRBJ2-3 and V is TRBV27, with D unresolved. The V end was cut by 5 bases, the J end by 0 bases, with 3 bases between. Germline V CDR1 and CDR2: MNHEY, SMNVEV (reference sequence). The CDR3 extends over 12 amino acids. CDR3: CASSPSTDTQYF. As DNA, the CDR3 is TGTGCCAGCAGTCCTAGCACAGATACGCAGTATTTT.

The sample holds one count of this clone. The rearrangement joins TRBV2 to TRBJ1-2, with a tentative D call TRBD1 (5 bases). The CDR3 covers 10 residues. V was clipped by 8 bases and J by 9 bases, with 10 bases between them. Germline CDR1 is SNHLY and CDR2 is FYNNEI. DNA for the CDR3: TGTGCCAGCCTCGGGGGGAGCTACACCTTC. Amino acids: CASLGGSYTF.

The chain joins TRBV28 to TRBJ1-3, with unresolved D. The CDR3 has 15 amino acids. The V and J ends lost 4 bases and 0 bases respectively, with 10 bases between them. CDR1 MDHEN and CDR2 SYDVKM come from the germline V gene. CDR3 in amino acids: CASSSGSSSGNTIYF. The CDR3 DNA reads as TGTGCCAGCAGTTCCGGGTCCAGCTCTGGAAACACCATATATTTT.